The present T cell receptor (beta chain) was sequenced within a study of blood T cell repertoires in COVID-19. Study background: From the United States, Italy and Spain came samples of acute and convalescent COVID-19. PBMCs, B-cell-depleted T cells, or T cells provided the cDNA or gDNA that made up the material.

Original data processing: Using reference gene primer amplification, nucleated cell counts were estimated. Assay used: immunoSEQ multiplex PCR; TCRdb lists only in-frame clones, some missing. The DNA was the basis for D and trimming; V, J and clone size are from that table. The sample carries 150,000 to 200,000 clones, 80% to 90% recorded once. Germline V gene data show CDR1 as SGHDT and CDR2 as YYEEEE. This CDR3 spans 16 amino acids. Trimming left V 4 bases short and J 3 bases short, with 20 bases between. The chain employs TRBV5-6 and TRBJ2-7; possible D gene TRBD1, 5 bases. The clonotype comes from an older man with active or convalescent COVID-19. Material: peripheral blood. For the CDR3, the DNA is TGTGCCAGCAGCGCAGAAACGGGTAGGGGCTTCTACGAGCAGTACTTC. Protein: CASSAETGRGFYEQYF. Together with reference TRBV5-6 and TRBJ2-7, the CDR3 gives the full variable domain: DAGVTQSPTHLIKTRGQQVTLRCSPKSGHDTVSWYQQALGQGPQFIFQYYEEEERQRGNFPDRFSGHQFPNYSSELNVNALLLGDSALYLCASSAETGRGFYEQYFGPGTRLTVT.